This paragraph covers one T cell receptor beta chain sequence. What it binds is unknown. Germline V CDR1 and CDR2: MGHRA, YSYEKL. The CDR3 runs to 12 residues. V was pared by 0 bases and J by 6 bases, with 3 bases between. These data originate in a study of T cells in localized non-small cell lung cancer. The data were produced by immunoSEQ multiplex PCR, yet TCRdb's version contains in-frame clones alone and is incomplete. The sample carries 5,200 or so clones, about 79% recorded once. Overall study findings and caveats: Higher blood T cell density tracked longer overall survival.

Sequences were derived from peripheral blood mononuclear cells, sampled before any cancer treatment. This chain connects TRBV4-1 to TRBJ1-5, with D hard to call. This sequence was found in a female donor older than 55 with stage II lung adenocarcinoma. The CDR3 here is CASSQDGQPQHF. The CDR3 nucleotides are TGCGCCAGCAGCCAAGACGGTCAGCCCCAGCATTTT.